This T cell receptor (beta chain) was recovered during a study of CD8+ T cells in alopecia areata listed by TCRdb under 2018. Context from the whole study: The treated patients took part in an open-label pilot trial in which moderate-to-severe alopecia areata was treated with oral tofacitinib at 5 to 10 mg twice daily. Amplification of TCRbeta CDR3 regions was done by immunoSEQ multiplex PCR using 35 Vbeta forward primers and 13 Jbeta reverse primers. On the human side, TCRbeta sequencing was run on scalp tissue and on sorted CD4+ and CD8+ peripheral blood T cells from healthy controls and from alopecia areata patients with either patchy or totalis/universalis disease. RNA was extracted with the PAXgene miRNA kit for fixed scalp, the miRNeasy kit for PBMCs, and the RNeasy kit for mouse skin. Clonality in the scalp was compared among normal scalp (n=4), patchy alopecia areata scalp (n=8), and alopecia totalis/universalis scalp (n=8). The study used high-throughput TCRbeta sequencing to examine T cell clonal expansion in alopecia areata, in both the C3H/HeJ mouse model and human patients. Tofacitinib-treated patients had biopsies at baseline and at 4 and 24 weeks of treatment, with a later scalp biopsy in several patients. Tofacitinib was given for 6 to 18 months, followed by 6 months of follow-up off drug to assess delayed response and recurrence.

Note on this clone: The clone's antigen remains unknown. The input lacks base qualities; no much larger clone sits a single base away.

Study-wide findings and limitations: Shared TCR sequences between patients were less evident than in mice, which may be partly attributable to HLA diversity in the patient population. Resident alphabeta T cells in normal human skin are also sequenced, complicating scalp TCR repertoire analysis, unlike mouse skin dominated by gammadelta T cells. Higher clonality and more expanded CD8+ clones were observed in lesional scalp than in normal scalp, particularly in alopecia totalis/universalis, a finding suggestive of antigenic drive.

Lesional scalp punch biopsies and peripheral blood were collected from alopecia areata patients. PBMCs were isolated by density centrifugation and stained for CD3, CD4 and CD8, after which CD4+ and CD8+ T cells were sorted on a FACSAria. Library preparation used the immunoSEQ multiplex PCR assay. For TCR sequencing, RNA was extracted from every sample and reverse transcribed into cDNA to serve as template. First-strand cDNA was synthesized with SuperScript III using a 2:1 mix of oligo-dT and random hexamers. Amplification bias was assessed with a synthetic immune receptor repertoire, and residual bias was removed computationally. For the original study's pipeline: Raw reads were preprocessed for error removal, and CDR3 was defined according to IMGT conventions as running from the conserved cysteine to phenylalanine. Clonality was computed as 1 minus the Shannon entropy, with the entropy normalized by log2 of the number of productive unique TCRs. Scalp TCRbeta sequences were cross-referenced with sorted blood CD4 and CD8 repertoires so that the CD4 or CD8 identity of scalp clones could be inferred. Held by TCRdb, this immuneACCESS table contains in-frame sequences only and omits some clones. Under half of the omission traces to an unresolved V gene where checked; the cause of the rest is unknown. For V, J and clone size, that table is used; D and trimming come from the DNA. In all, the sample holds 140,000 to 150,000 clones, and around 50% of those were seen once. Jointly, the top ten make up approximately 6.6% of the sample.

The germline V gene gives CDR1 as SGHAT and CDR2 as FQNNGV. The V and J ends are trimmed by 5 bases and 7 bases, leaving 14 bases between them. From the cysteine up to the phenylalanine, the CDR3 has a length of 13 residues. Just the 39-base CDR3 DNA is kept, in frame starting at base 1. The V and J segments used are TRBV11-2 and TRBJ1-2, and perhaps TRBD1 as D gene, on 6 matching bases. The sequence derives from a human donor with alopecia areata. The sequencing sample was made of CD4+ T cells sorted from blood. CDR3 sequence: CASSLDRERGYTF. The nucleotide sequence reads as follows: TGTGCCAGCAGCCTGGACAGAGAACGTGGCTACACCTTC.